Included here is one T cell receptor beta chain sequence, with context. Enrolment of Seattle patients took place during active infection, and they were followed longitudinally. This sample was taken from a study of blood T cell repertoires in COVID-19. Across the study: Sites in the United States, Italy and Spain provided acute and convalescent COVID-19 samples. Sample material is recorded as cDNA or gDNA derived from T cells, B-cell-depleted T cells, or PBMCs.

In the original processing: Researchers report that nucleated cell counts were estimated from reference gene primer amplification. TCRdb keeps only in-frame clones here, not all; method: immunoSEQ multiplex PCR. V and J calls and clone size are as listed in that table; D and trimming were resolved from the DNA. The data hold about 300,000 clones, with around 92% observed a single time. The CDR3 contains 14 residues. Deletions cut 8 bases from V and 5 bases from J, with 16 bases between. Germline CDR1 MNHEY, CDR2 SMNVEV (reference sequence). The rearrangement links TRBV27 to TRBJ2-1; weak D call: TRBD2 (5 bases). The clonotype was recovered from a woman aged 30 to 39 with COVID-19, enrolled during active disease. What was sequenced was peripheral blood. CDR3 DNA: TGTGCCAGCGCGTGGGGTAGCGATAACAATGAGCAGTTCTTC. Its translation is CASAWGSDNNEQFF.